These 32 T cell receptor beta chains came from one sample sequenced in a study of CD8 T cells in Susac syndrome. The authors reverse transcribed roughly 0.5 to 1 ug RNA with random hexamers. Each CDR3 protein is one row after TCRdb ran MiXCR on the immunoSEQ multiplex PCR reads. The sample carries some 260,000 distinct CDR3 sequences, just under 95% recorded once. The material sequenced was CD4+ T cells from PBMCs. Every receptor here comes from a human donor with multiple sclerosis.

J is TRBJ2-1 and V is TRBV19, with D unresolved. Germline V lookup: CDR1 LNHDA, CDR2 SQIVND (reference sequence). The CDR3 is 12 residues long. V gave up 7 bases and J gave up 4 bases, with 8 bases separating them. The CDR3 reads CASTPGYNEQFF. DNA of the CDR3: TGTGCCAGTACCCCCGGTTACAATGAGCAGTTCTTC.

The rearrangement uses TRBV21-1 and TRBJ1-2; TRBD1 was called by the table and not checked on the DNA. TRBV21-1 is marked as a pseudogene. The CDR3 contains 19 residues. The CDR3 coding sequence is TGTGCCAGCAGCAAAGCGCCCGAGGAGGAATCGGGACAGGGCCATGGCTACACCTTC. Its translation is CASSKAPEEESGQGHGYTF.

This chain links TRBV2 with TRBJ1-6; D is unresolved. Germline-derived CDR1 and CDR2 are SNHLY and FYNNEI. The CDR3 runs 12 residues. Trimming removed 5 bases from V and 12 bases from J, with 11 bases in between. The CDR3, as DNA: TGTGCCAGCAGTCACAGAGGAGGACCCCTCCACTTT. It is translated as CASSHRGGPLHF.

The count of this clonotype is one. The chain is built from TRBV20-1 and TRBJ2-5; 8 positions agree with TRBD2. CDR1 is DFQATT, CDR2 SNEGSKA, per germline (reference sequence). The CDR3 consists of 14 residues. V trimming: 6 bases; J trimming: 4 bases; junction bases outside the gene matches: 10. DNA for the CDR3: TGCAGTGCACAAACTCTGAGCGGGAGAGAGACCCAGTACTTC. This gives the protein CSAQTLSGRETQYF.

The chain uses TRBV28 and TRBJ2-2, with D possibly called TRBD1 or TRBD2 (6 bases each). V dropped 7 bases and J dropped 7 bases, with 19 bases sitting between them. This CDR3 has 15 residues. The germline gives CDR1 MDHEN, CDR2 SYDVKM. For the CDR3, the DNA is TGTGCCAGCACCCTACCAGGGGCGGGGCACGGGGAGCTGTTTTTT. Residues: CASTLPGAGHGELFF.

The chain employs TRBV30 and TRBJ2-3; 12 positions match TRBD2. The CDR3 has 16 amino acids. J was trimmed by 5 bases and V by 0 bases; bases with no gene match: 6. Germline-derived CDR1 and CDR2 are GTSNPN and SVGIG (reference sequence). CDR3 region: CAWSVRVLAGGDTQYF. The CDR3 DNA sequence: TGTGCCTGGAGTGTACGGGTACTAGCGGGAGGAGATACGCAGTATTTT. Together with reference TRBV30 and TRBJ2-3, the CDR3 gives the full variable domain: SQTIHQWPATLVQPVGSPLSLECTVEGTSNPNLYWYRQAAGRGLQLLFYSVGIGQISSEVPQNLSASRPQDRQFILSSKKLLLSDSGFYLCAWSVRVLAGGDTQYFGPGTRLTVL.

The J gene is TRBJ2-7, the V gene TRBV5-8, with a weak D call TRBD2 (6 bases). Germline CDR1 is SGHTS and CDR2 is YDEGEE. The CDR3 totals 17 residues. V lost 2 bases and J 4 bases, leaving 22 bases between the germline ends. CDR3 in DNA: TGTGCCAGCAGCTTACCGCGGGACGGGGCCTTGGGGTACGAGCAGTACGTC. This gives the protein CASSLPRDGALGYEQYV.

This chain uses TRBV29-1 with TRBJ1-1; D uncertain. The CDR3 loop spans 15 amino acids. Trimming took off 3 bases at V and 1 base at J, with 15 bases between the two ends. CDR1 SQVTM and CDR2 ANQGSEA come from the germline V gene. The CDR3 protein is CSVEKAQGGNTEAFF. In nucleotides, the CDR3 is TGCAGCGTTGAGAAGGCCCAAGGCGGGAACACTGAAGCTTTCTTT.

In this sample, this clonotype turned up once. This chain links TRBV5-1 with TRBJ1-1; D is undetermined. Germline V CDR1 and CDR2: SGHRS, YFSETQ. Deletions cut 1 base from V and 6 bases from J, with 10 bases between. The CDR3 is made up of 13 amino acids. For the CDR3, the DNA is TGCGCCAGCAGCTTGCAGGAGGGCCCTGAAGCTTTCTTT. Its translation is CASSLQEGPEAFF.

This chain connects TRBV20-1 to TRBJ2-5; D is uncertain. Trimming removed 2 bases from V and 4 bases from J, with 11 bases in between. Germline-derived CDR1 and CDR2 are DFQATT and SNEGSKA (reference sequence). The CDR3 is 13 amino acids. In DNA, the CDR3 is TGCAGTGCTAGAATACCCTCCGTAGAGACCCAGTACTTC. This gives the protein CSARIPSVETQYF.

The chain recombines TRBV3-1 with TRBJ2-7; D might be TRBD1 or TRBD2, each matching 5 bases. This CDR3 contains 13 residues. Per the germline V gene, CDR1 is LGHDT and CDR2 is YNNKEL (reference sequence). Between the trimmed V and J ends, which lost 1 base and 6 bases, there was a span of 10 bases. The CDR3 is CASSQGGRVEQYF. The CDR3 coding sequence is TGTGCCAGCAGCCAAGGGGGACGAGTCGAGCAGTACTTC.

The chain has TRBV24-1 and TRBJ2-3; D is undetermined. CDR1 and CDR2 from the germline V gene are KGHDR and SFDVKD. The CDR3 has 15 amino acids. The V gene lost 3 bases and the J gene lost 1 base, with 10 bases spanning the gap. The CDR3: CATSDPGWGTDTQYF. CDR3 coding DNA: TGTGCCACCAGTGATCCCGGCTGGGGCACAGATACGCAGTATTTT.

The chain's CDR3 is CASTTRGIAGLNEQFF. CDR3 sequence (DNA): TGTGCCAGCACTACCCGGGGGATAGCGGGCCTCAATGAGCAGTTCTTC. The chain combines TRBV6-4 with TRBJ2-1; 7 nucleotides align to TRBD2. This CDR3 has 16 residues. Germline CDR1 is MRHNA and CDR2 is SNTAGT. The V and J ends lost 7 bases and 6 bases, in that order; junction bases with no gene match: 15.

CDR3 sequence (DNA): TGCAGCGTTGGAAGGCGGGACACTGAAGCTTTCTTT. This codes for CSVGRRDTEAFF. The chain carries TRBV29-1 and TRBJ1-1; D call uncertain. Germline V gene sequence: CDR1 SQVTM, CDR2 ANQGSEA. Trimming shortened V by 4 bases and J by 3 bases, and 9 bases separated the two germline ends. The CDR3 extends over 12 amino acids.

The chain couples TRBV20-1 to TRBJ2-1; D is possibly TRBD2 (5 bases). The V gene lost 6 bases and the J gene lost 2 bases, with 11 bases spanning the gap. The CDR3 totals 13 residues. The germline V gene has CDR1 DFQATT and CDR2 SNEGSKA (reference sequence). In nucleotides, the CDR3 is TGCAGTGCCACACTAGGACCCTACAATGAGCAGTTCTTC. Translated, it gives CSATLGPYNEQFF.

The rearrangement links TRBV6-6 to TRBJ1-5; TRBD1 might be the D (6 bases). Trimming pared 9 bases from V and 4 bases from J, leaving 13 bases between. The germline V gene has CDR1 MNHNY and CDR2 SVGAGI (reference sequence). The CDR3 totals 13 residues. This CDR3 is CASAQGGNQPQHF. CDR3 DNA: TGTGCCAGTGCACAGGGAGGTAATCAGCCCCAGCATTTT.

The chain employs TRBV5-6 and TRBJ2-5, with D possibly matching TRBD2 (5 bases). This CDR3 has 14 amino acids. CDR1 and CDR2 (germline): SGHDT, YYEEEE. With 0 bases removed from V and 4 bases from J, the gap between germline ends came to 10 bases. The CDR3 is CASSLEAGGETQYF. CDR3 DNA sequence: TGTGCCAGCAGCTTGGAGGCCGGAGGAGAGACCCAGTACTTC.

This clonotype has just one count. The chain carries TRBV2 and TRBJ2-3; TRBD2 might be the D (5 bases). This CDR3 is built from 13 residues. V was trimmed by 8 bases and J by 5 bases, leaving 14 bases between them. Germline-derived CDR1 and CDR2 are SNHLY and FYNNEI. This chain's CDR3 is CASGLAVEDTQYF. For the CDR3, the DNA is TGTGCCAGCGGGCTAGCTGTTGAAGATACGCAGTATTTT.

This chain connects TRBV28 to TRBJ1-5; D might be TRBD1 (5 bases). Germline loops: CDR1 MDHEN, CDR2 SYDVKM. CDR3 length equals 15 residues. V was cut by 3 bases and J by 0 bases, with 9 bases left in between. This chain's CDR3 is CASSLFGHSNQPQHF. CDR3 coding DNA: TGTGCCAGCAGTTTGTTCGGACATAGCAATCAGCCCCAGCATTTT.

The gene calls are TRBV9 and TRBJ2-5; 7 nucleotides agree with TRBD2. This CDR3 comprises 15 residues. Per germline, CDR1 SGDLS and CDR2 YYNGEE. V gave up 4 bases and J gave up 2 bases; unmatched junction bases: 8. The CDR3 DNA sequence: TGTGCCAGCAGCCCCCCCGGGACTATGCAAGAGACCCAGTACTTC. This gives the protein CASSPPGTMQETQYF.

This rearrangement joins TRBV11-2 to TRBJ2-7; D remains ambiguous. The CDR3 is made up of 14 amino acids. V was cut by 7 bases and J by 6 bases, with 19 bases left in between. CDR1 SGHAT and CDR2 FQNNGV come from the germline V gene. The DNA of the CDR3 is TGTGCCAGCACCCCTGGTCTTTTACCGGCCGAGCAGTACTTC. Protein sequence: CASTPGLLPAEQYF.

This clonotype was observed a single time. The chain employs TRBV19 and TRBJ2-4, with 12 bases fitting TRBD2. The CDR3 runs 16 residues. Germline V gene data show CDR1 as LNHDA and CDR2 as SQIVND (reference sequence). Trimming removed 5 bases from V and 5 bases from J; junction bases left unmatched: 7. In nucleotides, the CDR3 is TGTGCCAGTAGTCCCTCACTAGCGGGAGGCCAAAACATTCAGTACTTC. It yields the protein CASSPSLAGGQNIQYF.

CDR3 amino acids: CSARDPRKGWDTEAFF. CDR3 in DNA: TGCAGTGCTAGAGATCCTCGTAAGGGATGGGACACTGAAGCTTTCTTT. The rearrangement links TRBV20-1 to TRBJ1-1; D is unclear. V was clipped by 0 bases and J by 3 bases, with 17 bases between them. The CDR3 spans 16 residues. Germline V gene sequence: CDR1 DFQATT, CDR2 SNEGSKA (reference sequence).

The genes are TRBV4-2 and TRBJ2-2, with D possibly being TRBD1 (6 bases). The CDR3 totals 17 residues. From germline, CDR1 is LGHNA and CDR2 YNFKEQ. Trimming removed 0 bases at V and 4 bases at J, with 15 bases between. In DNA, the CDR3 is TGTGCCAGCAGCCAAGATTATTCGGGACAACCCACCGGGGAGCTGTTTTTT. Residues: CASSQDYSGQPTGELFF.

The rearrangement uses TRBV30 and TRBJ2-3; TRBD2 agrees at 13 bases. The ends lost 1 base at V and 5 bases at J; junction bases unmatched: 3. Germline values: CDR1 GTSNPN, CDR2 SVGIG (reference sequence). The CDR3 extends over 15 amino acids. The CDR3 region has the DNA TGTGCCTGGAGTGGGACTAGCGGGAGTATAGATACGCAGTATTTT. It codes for CAWSGTSGSIDTQYF.

The CDR3 here is CASSPANAYEQYV. CDR3 DNA sequence: TGTGCCAGCTCACCAGCCAACGCCTACGAGCAGTACGTC. The chain combines TRBV18 with TRBJ2-7; the D is unclear. V lost 2 bases and J 2 bases, leaving 7 bases between the germline ends. The CDR3 totals 13 residues. The germline V gene encodes CDR1 KGHSH and CDR2 LQKENI.

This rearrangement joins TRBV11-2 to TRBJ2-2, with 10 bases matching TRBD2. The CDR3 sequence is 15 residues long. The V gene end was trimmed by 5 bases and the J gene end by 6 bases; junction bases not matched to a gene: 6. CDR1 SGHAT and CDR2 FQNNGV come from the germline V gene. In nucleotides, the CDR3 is TGTGCCAGCAGCGCTCTAGCGGGAGCGGCCGGGGAGCTGTTTTTT. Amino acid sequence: CASSALAGAAGELFF.

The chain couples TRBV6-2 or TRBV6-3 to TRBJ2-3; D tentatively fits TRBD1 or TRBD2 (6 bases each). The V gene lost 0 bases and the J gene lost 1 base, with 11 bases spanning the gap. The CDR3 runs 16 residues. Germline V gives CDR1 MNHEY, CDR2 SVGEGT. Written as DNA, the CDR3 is TGTGCCAGCAGTTACTCTTGGGGGGCCGGCACAGATACGCAGTATTTT. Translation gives CASSYSWGAGTDTQYF.

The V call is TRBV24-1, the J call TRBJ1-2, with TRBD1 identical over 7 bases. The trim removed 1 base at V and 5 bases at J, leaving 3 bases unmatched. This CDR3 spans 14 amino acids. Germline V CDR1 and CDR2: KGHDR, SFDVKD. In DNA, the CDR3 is TGTGCCACCAGTGATTTTTCGACAGGGTATGGCTACACCTTC. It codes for CATSDFSTGYGYTF.

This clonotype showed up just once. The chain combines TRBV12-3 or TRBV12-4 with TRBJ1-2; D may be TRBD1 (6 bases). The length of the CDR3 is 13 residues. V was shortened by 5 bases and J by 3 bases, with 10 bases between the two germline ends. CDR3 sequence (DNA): TGTGCCAGCAGTGGACAGCACTACTATGGCTACACCTTC. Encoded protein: CASSGQHYYGYTF.

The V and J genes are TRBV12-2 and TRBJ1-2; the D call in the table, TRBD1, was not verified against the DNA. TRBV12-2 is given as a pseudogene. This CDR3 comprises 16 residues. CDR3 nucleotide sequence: TGTGCAAGTCGTCCGGACAGGCAAATTCCTAACTATGGCTACACCTTC. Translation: CASRPDRQIPNYGYTF.

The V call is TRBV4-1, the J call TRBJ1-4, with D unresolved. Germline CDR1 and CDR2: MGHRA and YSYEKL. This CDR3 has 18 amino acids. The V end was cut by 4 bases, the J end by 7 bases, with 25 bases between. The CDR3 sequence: CASSRFSQLGREREKLFF. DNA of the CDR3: TGCGCCAGCAGCCGATTCTCACAATTGGGCCGGGAGCGTGAAAAACTGTTTTTT.